What follows is one TCR beta chain and its context. Looked up from germline, CDR1 is KGHDR and CDR2 is SFDVKD. J gave up 10 bases and V 5 bases, and 15 bases lay outside the gene matches. The length of the CDR3 is 16 residues. This specimen comes from a study of blood T cell repertoires in COVID-19. Across the study: From T cells, B-cell-depleted T cells, or PBMCs came the material, which was cDNA or gDNA.

The repertoire was sequenced with immunoSEQ multiplex PCR; TCRdb's copy has only in-frame clones and lacks some. Altogether more than 95,000 clones are present, roughly 84% being singletons, with the ten largest covering 13%. Source material: peripheral blood. The sequence derives from a human donor in a cohort sampled during active or convalescent COVID-19. V is TRBV24-1 and J is TRBJ2-1; 8 positions agree with TRBD2. The CDR3 spells CATSGPPGGGAEEQFF. CDR3 nucleotides: TGTGCCACCAGTGGTCCCCCGGGGGGGGGCGCGGAAGAGCAGTTCTTC.